One sample yielded the 30 T cell receptor beta chains listed below, sequenced in a study of blood T cell repertoires in COVID-19. The method was immunoSEQ multiplex PCR; TCRdb's version includes in-frame clones alone and lacks a portion of them. In the table there are about 320,000 clones, around 90% of which are singletons. What was sequenced was PBMCs or T cells enriched from blood (not recorded which). These receptors were taken from a man between 60 and 75 years old who had recovered from COVID-19.

This chain joins TRBV30 and TRBJ1-1, with TRBD1 as a possible D gene (6 bases). This CDR3 is built from 17 residues. Trimming removed 3 bases at V and 0 bases at J, with 20 bases between. CDR1 and CDR2 (germline): GTSNPN, SVGIG (reference sequence). The CDR3: CAWSIGGAGNMNTEAFF. The CDR3 DNA sequence: TGTGCCTGGAGCATAGGGGGGGCGGGAAATATGAACACTGAAGCTTTCTTT. The variable domain in full, with the rest retrieved from reference TRBV30 and TRBJ1-1, is SQTIHQWPATLVQPVGSPLSLECTVEGTSNPNLYWYRQAAGRGLQLLFYSVGIGQISSEVPQNLSASRPQDRQFILSSKKLLLSDSGFYLCAWSIGGAGNMNTEAFFGQGTRLTVV.

The V gene is TRBV27, the J gene TRBJ2-6; a possible D gene is TRBD2 (5 bases). The CDR3 contains 16 residues. Germline assignment: CDR1 MNHEY and CDR2 SMNVEV (reference sequence). The ends were cut back, 8 bases at V and 0 bases at J, with 14 bases in the middle. CDR3 in amino acids: CASLPRGRSGANVLTF. As DNA, the CDR3 is TGTGCCAGCCTCCCCCGAGGGCGCTCTGGGGCCAACGTCCTGACTTTC.

This chain joins TRBV30 and TRBJ2-5; 9 positions agree with TRBD1. Germline V lookup: CDR1 GTSNPN, CDR2 SVGIG (reference sequence). The CDR3 extends over 16 amino acids. The junction had 10 bases not matched to a gene; V was cut back by 3 bases and J by 2 bases. DNA of the CDR3: TGTGCCTGGAGCCCGTCCTGGGGACAGGGACAAGAGACCCAGTACTTC. This sequence encodes CAWSPSWGQGQETQYF.

Only one count was recorded for this clone. The chain uses TRBV5-1 and TRBJ1-1, with 9 bases lining up with TRBD1. J gave up 5 bases and V 4 bases, and 6 bases lay outside the gene matches. This CDR3 contains 14 residues. The germline V gene has CDR1 SGHRS and CDR2 YFSETQ. In DNA, the CDR3 is TGCGCCAGCAGCCCGGGACAGGGTTTTACTGAAGCTTTCTTT. Translated, it gives CASSPGQGFTEAFF.

The rearrangement links TRBV7-2 to TRBJ2-7; 15 bases align to TRBD2. The germline gives CDR1 SGHTA, CDR2 FQGNSA. The CDR3 loop spans 15 amino acids. V trimming: 5 bases; J trimming: 1 base; junction bases outside the gene matches: 0. The CDR3 loop reads CASSGTSGGSYEQYF. DNA of the CDR3: TGTGCCAGCAGCGGGACTAGCGGGGGGTCCTACGAGCAGTACTTC. The full variable domain, in which reference TRBV7-2 and TRBJ2-7 provide the parts outside the CDR3, is GAGVSQSPSNKVTEKGKDVELRCDPISGHTALYWYRQSLGQGLEFLIYFQGNSAPDKSGLPSDRFSAERTGGSVSTLTIQRTQQEDSAVYLCASSGTSGGSYEQYFGPGTRLTVT.

This clone was found a few times. For the CDR3, the DNA is TGTGCCAGTAGTATCCAGGCCCACTCTGGAAACACCATATATTTT. Protein product: CASSIQAHSGNTIYF. The chain carries TRBV19 and TRBJ1-3; D remains unclear. The germline V and J ends were trimmed by 3 bases and 0 bases, with 9 bases remaining between them. The CDR3 runs 15 residues. Germline V gives CDR1 LNHDA, CDR2 SQIVND (reference sequence).

The gene calls are TRBV7-9 and TRBJ1-5; D is perhaps TRBD1 (6 bases). This CDR3 is built from 16 residues. Germline-derived CDR1 and CDR2 are SEHNR and FQNEAQ (reference sequence). Trimming removed 4 bases at V and 5 bases at J, with 18 bases between. DNA for the CDR3: TGTGCCAGCAGCTCAACGTCGGGGGGCTCATATCAGCCCCAGCATTTT. This codes for CASSSTSGGSYQPQHF.

CDR3 sequence (DNA): TGTGCCAGCAGTGAGGGACAGGGGTATGAAAAACTGTTTTTT. Protein sequence: CASSEGQGYEKLFF. J is TRBJ1-4 and V is TRBV25-1; 10 nucleotides match TRBD1. CDR3 size: 14 residues. V gave up 3 bases and J gave up 6 bases; unmatched junction bases: 1. The germline V gene has CDR1 MGHDK and CDR2 SYGVNS.

The chain employs TRBV4-3 and TRBJ2-1, with TRBD2 matching over 10 bases. Germline trimming cut 0 bases from V and 2 bases from J; bases unmatched to any gene: 4. Germline-derived CDR1 and CDR2 are LGHNA and YSLEER. This CDR3 comprises 17 residues. The CDR3: CASSQDQLAGTYNEQFF. The CDR3 DNA follows: TGCGCCAGCAGCCAAGATCAACTAGCGGGGACCTACAATGAGCAGTTCTTC.

The chain carries TRBV27 and TRBJ2-1, with TRBD2 matching 7 bases. Germline trimming cut 3 bases from V and 1 base from J; bases unmatched to any gene: 3. The CDR3 is 15 amino acids. Germline V lookup: CDR1 MNHEY, CDR2 SMNVEV (reference sequence). The CDR3 is CASSFLAESYNEQFF. The DNA for the CDR3 is TGTGCCAGCAGTTTTCTAGCGGAGTCCTACAATGAGCAGTTCTTC.

The CDR3 DNA is TGTGCCTGGGGGACCGGCGGGGGTTACAATGAGCAGTTCTTC. The encoded protein is CAWGTGGGYNEQFF. This sequence joins TRBV30 and TRBJ2-1; TRBD2 matches 7 bases. Germline V gene lookup returns CDR1 GTSNPN and CDR2 SVGIG (reference sequence). This CDR3 is 14 amino acids long. With V trimmed by 5 bases and J by 4 bases, 8 bases remained unmatched.

The chain joins TRBV24-1 to TRBJ2-5; 8 bases agree with TRBD2. After removal of 3 bases from V and 7 bases from J, the junction contained 6 bases not matched to a gene. The CDR3 length is 14 residues. The germline V gene encodes CDR1 KGHDR and CDR2 SFDVKD. The CDR3 region has the DNA TGTGCCACCAGTGATCCCGGGGGGGCAGGGACCCAGTACTTC. Encoded protein: CATSDPGGAGTQYF.

The chain joins TRBV5-6 to TRBJ1-2, with D unclear. The CDR3 spans 18 residues. V gave up 4 bases and J gave up 4 bases, with 26 bases separating them. The germline CDR1 and CDR2 sequences are SGHDT and YYEEEE. This CDR3 reads CASSPPGFGGGSIYGYTF. CDR3 nucleotides: TGTGCCAGCAGCCCCCCGGGGTTCGGTGGAGGGTCGATCTATGGCTACACCTTC.

This chain uses TRBV6-2 or TRBV6-3 with TRBJ1-3, with D possibly being TRBD1 (5 bases). This CDR3 has 13 amino acids. Trimming pared 1 base from V and 7 bases from J, leaving 8 bases between. Germline values: CDR1 MNHEY, CDR2 SVGEGT. CDR3 region: CASSYWTRNTIYF. The CDR3 nucleotides read TGTGCCAGCAGTTACTGGACACGCAACACCATATATTTT.

This chain uses TRBV5-1 with TRBJ1-4; TRBD1 might be the D (6 bases). Deletions cut 0 bases from V and 5 bases from J, with 11 bases between. The CDR3 runs to 15 residues. Germline-derived CDR1 and CDR2 are SGHRS and YFSETQ. The CDR3 protein is CASSLGAGENEKLFF. Written as DNA, the CDR3 is TGCGCCAGCAGCTTGGGGGCAGGGGAGAATGAAAAACTGTTTTTT. Looking up the rest from reference TRBV5-1 and TRBJ1-4 gives the full variable domain: KAGVTQTPRYLIKTRGQQVTLSCSPISGHRSVSWYQQTPGQGLQFLFEYFSETQRNKGNFPGRFSGRQFSNSRSEMNVSTLELGDSALYLCASSLGAGENEKLFFGSGTQLSVL.

The chain is built from TRBV3-1 (or the pseudogene TRBV3-2) and TRBJ1-6; D gene uncertain. The CDR3 is made up of 14 amino acids. The V and J ends lost 3 bases and 5 bases respectively, with 8 bases between them. From germline, CDR1 is LGHDT and CDR2 YNNKEL (reference sequence). The CDR3 bases are TGTGCCAGCAGCCAGGGCCCCCATAATTCACCCCTCCACTTT. Translating gives CASSQGPHNSPLHF.

CDR3 loop: CASSEWAGVLFF. In DNA, the CDR3 is TGTGCCAGCAGTGAGTGGGCGGGAGTGTTGTTCTTC. The chain combines TRBV2 with TRBJ2-1, with 7 bases that match TRBD2. Germline V gene lookup returns CDR1 SNHLY and CDR2 FYNNEI. The V segment lost 3 bases and the J segment 15 bases; nucleotides outside the gene matches: 8. This CDR3 is 12 amino acids long.

The genes are TRBV11-3 and TRBJ1-1; perhaps TRBD1 as D (5 bases). V lost 1 base to trimming and J lost 1 base, with 10 bases between them. The CDR3 consists of 15 residues. CDR1 is SGHNT and CDR2 is YENEEA in the germline V gene. CDR3 loop: CASSLAAGQNTEAFF. CDR3 DNA: TGTGCCAGCAGCTTAGCGGCAGGACAGAACACTGAAGCTTTCTTT.

This clone is a singleton in its sample. CDR3 loop: CASSLEGYGYTF. DNA for the CDR3: TGTGCCAGCAGTTTAGAGGGGTACGGCTACACCTTC. The rearrangement links TRBV12-3 or TRBV12-4 to TRBJ1-2; weak D call: TRBD1 (5 bases). CDR3 length: 12 amino acids. Trimming removed 1 base from V and 8 bases from J, with 8 bases in between.

Here the CDR3 reads CASNNQGAYGYTF. The CDR3 DNA follows: TGTGCCAGCAATAACCAGGGGGCTTATGGCTACACCTTC. The chain joins TRBV2 to TRBJ1-2; 8 nucleotides agree with TRBD1. From germline, CDR1 is SNHLY and CDR2 FYNNEI. V was clipped by 7 bases and J by 5 bases; unmatched bases: 6. This CDR3 has 13 residues.

The V call is TRBV19, the J call TRBJ1-5; 7 bases match TRBD1. Per the germline V gene, CDR1 is LNHDA and CDR2 is SQIVND (reference sequence). The CDR3 length is 17 residues. The V and J ends lost 3 bases and 0 bases, in that order; junction bases with no gene match: 8. DNA for the CDR3: TGTGCCAGTAGTATCGTCCTGGGGACAGCTAGCAATCAGCCCCAGCATTTT. Encoded protein: CASSIVLGTASNQPQHF. Supplemented by reference TRBV19 and TRBJ1-5, the full variable domain reads DGGITQSPKYLFRKEGQNVTLSCEQNLNHDAMYWYRQDPGQGLRLIYYSQIVNDFQKGDIAEGYSVSREKKESFPLTVTSAQKNPTAFYLCASSIVLGTASNQPQHFGDGTRLSIL.

This clone has a handful of counts. The chain has TRBV19 and TRBJ1-5, with TRBD1 matching over 9 bases. The V segment lost 4 bases and the J segment 3 bases; nucleotides outside the gene matches: 7. CDR3 length: 16 amino acids. Germline CDR1 is LNHDA and CDR2 is SQIVND (reference sequence). In DNA form, the CDR3 reads TGTGCCAGTAGTAGGCAGGACAGGGGTTCCAATCAGCCCCAGCATTTT. Translation gives CASSRQDRGSNQPQHF.

This chain joins TRBV7-2 and TRBJ2-1, with D maybe TRBD1 (7 bases). This CDR3 has 13 amino acids. Per germline, CDR1 SGHTA and CDR2 FQGNSA. With 7 bases removed from V and 9 bases from J, the gap between germline ends came to 16 bases. Written as DNA, the CDR3 is TGTGCCAGCACCGCGGGGCAGGGGGTTGAGCAGTTCTTC. This encodes CASTAGQGVEQFF.

The rearrangement joins TRBV3-1 (or the pseudogene TRBV3-2) to TRBJ1-3, with a weak D call TRBD1 (6 bases). This CDR3 comprises 14 residues. From germline, CDR1 is LGHDT and CDR2 YNNKEL (reference sequence). Trimming stripped 4 bases from V and 8 bases from J, with 15 bases between. Here the CDR3 reads CASSRAGRGDTIYF. In DNA, the CDR3 is TGTGCCAGCAGCCGGGCCGGCAGGGGAGACACCATATATTTT.

This chain uses TRBV5-5 with TRBJ2-1; possibly TRBD2 for D (5 bases). V was clipped by 3 bases and J by 0 bases, with 13 bases between them. The CDR3 sequence is 16 residues long. CDR1 and CDR2 (germline): SGHKS, YYEKEE (reference sequence). The CDR3 bases are TGTGCCAGCAGCTCACCGTGGGAGCTCTCCTACAATGAGCAGTTCTTC. It encodes CASSSPWELSYNEQFF.

J is TRBJ1-6 and V is TRBV4-3, with 10 bases lining up with TRBD1. CDR1 and CDR2 from the germline V gene are LGHNA and YSLEER. The CDR3 loop spans 16 amino acids. V shed 0 bases and J 7 bases; nucleotides not matched to a gene: 3. CDR3 loop: CASSQDKDRGNSPLHF. For the CDR3, the DNA is TGCGCCAGCAGCCAAGATAAGGACAGGGGGAATTCACCCCTCCACTTT.

The chain uses TRBV7-9 and TRBJ1-5, with 7 bases aligning to TRBD1. The CDR3 consists of 13 residues. The junction had 4 bases not matched to a gene; V was cut back by 5 bases and J by 6 bases. Germline V gene lookup returns CDR1 SEHNR and CDR2 FQNEAQ (reference sequence). In DNA, the CDR3 is TGTGCCAGCAGCCGGGGACAGATTCAGCCCCAGCATTTT. Translating gives CASSRGQIQPQHF.

V usage is TRBV18 and J usage is TRBJ1-1; 9 positions match TRBD1. The trim removed 3 bases at V and 5 bases at J, leaving 4 bases unmatched. Germline CDR1 reads KGHSH; CDR2 reads LQKENI. CDR3 length: 14 residues. Here the CDR3 DNA reads TGTGCCAGCTCACCCCGGACAGGGGAGACTGAAGCTTTCTTT. Protein product: CASSPRTGETEAFF.

The chain is built from TRBV6-5 and TRBJ2-1, with D hard to call. Germline CDR1 MNHEY, CDR2 SVGAGI. This CDR3 contains 11 residues. V lost 8 bases to trimming and J lost 4 bases, with 6 bases between them. CDR3 sequence reads: CASLSYNEQFF. The CDR3 DNA reads TGTGCCAGCCTGTCTTACAATGAGCAGTTCTTC.

The count of this clone is one. The chain joins TRBV6-5 to TRBJ2-7; D is unclear. The CDR3 is made up of 13 amino acids. In germline, CDR1 is MNHEY, CDR2 SVGAGI. The V end lost 2 bases, the J end lost 3 bases, and 8 bases lay between the germline ends. CDR3 nucleotides: TGTGCCAGCAGTTACGGCCGTCACTACGAGCAGTACTTC. Translated, it gives CASSYGRHYEQYF.